These T cell receptor beta chains were read from a single sample in a study of CD8+CD57+ T cells in acquired aplastic anemia. TCRdb fed the reads into MiXCR, producing one record per CDR3 protein. Found here are fewer than 250,000 distinct CDR3 sequences, around 45% of them singletons; the top ten hold 7.8%. Material for sequencing was sorted CD4+, CD8+, or CD8+CD57+ T cells (not recorded which) from PBMCs. The receptor source for this set is a human donor with aplastic anemia. The CDR3 runs from the conserved cysteine through the conserved F or W. The D gene is left open where the match is weak.

cdr3_length	d_call	v_call	j_call	cdr3_aa
16	TRBD1	TRBV7-7	TRBJ2-7	CASSLDQGQGQYEQYF
14	NA	TRBV9	TRBJ2-1	CASSAGTSYNEQFF
14	NA	TRBV19	TRBJ2-7	CASSSRDFTYEQYF
13	NA	TRBV7-9	TRBJ2-1	CASSSRVRDEQFF
13	NA	TRBV10-3	TRBJ1-3	CAIQRGLGNTIYF
12	TRBD1	TRBV7-9	TRBJ1-2	CASSFSQGLDTF
17	NA	TRBV2	TRBJ2-6	CANSVPDRYSGANVLTF
15	NA	TRBV7-9	TRBJ2-7	CASSPSSGSLAEQYF
14	NA	TRBV30	TRBJ2-3	CAWSQGLSTDTQYF
15	NA	TRBV27	TRBJ2-1	CASGASGGTYNEQFF
15	NA	TRBV7-9	TRBJ1-3	CASSLRGGTGNTIYF
13	NA	TRBV2	TRBJ1-6	CASMLAGGSPLHF
17	TRBD1	TRBV9	TRBJ1-3	CASSVGGGATGGDTIYF
15	TRBD2	TRBV7-9	TRBJ2-3	CASSQDGASGITQYF
11	NA	TRBV28	TRBJ2-1	CASSLTNEQFF
13	NA	TRBV19	TRBJ1-4	CASSTTGPGELFF
14	NA	TRBV25-1	TRBJ1-1	CASSESSSRAEAFF
16	NA	TRBV12-3/TRBV12-4	TRBJ2-1	CASSYPGVPGYNEQFF
17	TRBD2	TRBV20-1	TRBJ2-7	CSARDVRTSGGLYEQYF
13	NA	TRBV18	TRBJ2-5	CASSPEYQETQYF
10	TRBD1	TRBV25-1	TRBJ2-1	CARGGHEQFF
13	TRBD2	TRBV6-2/TRBV6-3	TRBJ2-1	CASRIAGNNEQFF